The T cell receptor (beta chain) described here comes from a study of graft-versus-host responses after intestinal transplantation. Clones were read by immunoSEQ multiplex PCR, and TCRdb kept only the in-frame ones, dropping some. The data hold some 9,800 clones, with 36% observed a single time. With approximately 200,000 irradiated, violet-dye-labeled stimulator cells, approximately 200,000 CFSE-labeled responder cells were plated. The material sequenced was alloreactive CD8+ T cells from a mixed lymphocyte reaction culture, taken before intestinal transplant. As for subset: CFSE-low proliferating T cells sorted from approximately 6-day pre-transplant mixed lymphocyte reaction (GvH or HvG direction). The source of this sequence is a human patient who received an intestinal transplant.

The CDR3 loop is CASSLNGGAVEQFF. In nucleotides, the CDR3 is TGTGCCAGCAGTTTAAACGGGGGGGCCGTGGAGCAGTTCTTC. The J gene is TRBJ2-1, the V gene TRBV27; 8 nucleotides agree with TRBD2. The V segment lost 2 bases and the J segment 10 bases; nucleotides outside the gene matches: 7. The CDR3 loop spans 14 amino acids. In germline, CDR1 is MNHEY, CDR2 SMNVEV (reference sequence).